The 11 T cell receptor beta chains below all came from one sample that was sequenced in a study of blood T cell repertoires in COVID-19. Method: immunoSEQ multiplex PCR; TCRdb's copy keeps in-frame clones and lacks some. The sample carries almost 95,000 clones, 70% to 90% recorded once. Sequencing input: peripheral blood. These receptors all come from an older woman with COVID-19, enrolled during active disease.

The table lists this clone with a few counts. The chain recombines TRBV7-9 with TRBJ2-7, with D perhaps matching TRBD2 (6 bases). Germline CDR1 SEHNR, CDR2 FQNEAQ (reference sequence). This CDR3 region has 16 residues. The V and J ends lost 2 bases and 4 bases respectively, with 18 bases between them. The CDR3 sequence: CASSLTSAAGRYEQYF. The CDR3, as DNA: TGTGCCAGCAGCTTAACTTCGGCGGCAGGGAGGTACGAGCAGTACTTC.

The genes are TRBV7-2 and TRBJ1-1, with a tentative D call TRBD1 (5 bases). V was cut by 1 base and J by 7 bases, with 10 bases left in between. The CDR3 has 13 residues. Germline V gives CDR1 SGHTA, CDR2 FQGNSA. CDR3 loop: CASSLGGGGEAFF. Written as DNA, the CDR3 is TGTGCCAGCAGCTTAGGTGGGGGGGGTGAAGCTTTCTTT.

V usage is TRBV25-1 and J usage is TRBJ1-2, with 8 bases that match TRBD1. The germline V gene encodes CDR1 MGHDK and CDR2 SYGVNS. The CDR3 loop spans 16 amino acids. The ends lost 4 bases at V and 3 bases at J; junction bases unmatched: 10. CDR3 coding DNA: TGTGCCAGCAGTGGAAGTTTAGGACAGGGCGACTATGGCTACACCTTC. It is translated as CASSGSLGQGDYGYTF.

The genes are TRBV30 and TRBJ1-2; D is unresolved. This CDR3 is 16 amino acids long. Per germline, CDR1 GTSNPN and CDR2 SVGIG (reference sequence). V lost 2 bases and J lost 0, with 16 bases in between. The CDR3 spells CAWSKPGFQANYGYTF. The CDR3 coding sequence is TGTGCCTGGAGTAAACCGGGATTCCAAGCTAACTATGGCTACACCTTC.

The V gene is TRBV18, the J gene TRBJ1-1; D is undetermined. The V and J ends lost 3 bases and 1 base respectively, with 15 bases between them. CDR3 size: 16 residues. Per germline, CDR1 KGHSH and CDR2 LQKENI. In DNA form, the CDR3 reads TGTGCCAGCTCACCCATCCCCCGACAACGGAACACTGAAGCTTTCTTT. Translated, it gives CASSPIPRQRNTEAFF.

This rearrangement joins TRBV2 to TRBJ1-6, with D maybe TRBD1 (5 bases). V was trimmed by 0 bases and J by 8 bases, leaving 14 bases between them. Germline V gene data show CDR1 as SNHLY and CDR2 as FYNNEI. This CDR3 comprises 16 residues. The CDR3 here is CASSEALTAPDSPLHF. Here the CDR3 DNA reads TGTGCCAGCAGTGAAGCCCTGACAGCCCCGGATTCACCCCTCCACTTT.

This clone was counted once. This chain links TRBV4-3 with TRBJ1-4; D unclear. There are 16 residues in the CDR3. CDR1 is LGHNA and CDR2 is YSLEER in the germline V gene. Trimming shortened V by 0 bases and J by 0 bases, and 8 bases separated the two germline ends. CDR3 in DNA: TGCGCCAGCAGCCAAGAGGGGAGGGCAACTAATGAAAAACTGTTTTTT. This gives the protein CASSQEGRATNEKLFF.

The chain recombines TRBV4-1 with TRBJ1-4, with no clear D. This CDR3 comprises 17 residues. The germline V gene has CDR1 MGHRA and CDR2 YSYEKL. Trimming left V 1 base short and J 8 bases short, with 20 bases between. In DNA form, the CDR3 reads TGCGCCAGCAGCCAAGCAAGTCCGGGAGATCGCGAAGAAAAACTGTTTTTT. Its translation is CASSQASPGDREEKLFF.

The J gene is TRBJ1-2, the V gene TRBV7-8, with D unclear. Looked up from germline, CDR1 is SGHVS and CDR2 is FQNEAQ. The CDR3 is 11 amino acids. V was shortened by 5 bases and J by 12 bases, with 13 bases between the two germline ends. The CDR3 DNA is TGTGCCAGCAGCCTCGGAACGGGGAACACCTTC. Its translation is CASSLGTGNTF.

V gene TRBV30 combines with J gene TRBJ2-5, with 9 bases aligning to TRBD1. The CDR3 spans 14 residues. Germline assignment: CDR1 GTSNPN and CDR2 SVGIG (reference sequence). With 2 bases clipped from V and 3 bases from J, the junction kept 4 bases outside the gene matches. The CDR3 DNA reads TGTGCCTGGAGTCTAGGGGACAGGGAAGAGACCCAGTACTTC. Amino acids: CAWSLGDREETQYF.

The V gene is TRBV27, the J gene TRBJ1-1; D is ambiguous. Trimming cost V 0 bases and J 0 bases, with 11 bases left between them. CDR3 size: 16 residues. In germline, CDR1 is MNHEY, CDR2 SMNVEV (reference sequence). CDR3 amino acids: CASSLSRSVMNTEAFF. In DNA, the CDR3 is TGTGCCAGCAGTTTATCGCGCAGCGTTATGAACACTGAAGCTTTCTTT.